The clone carrying this T cell receptor (beta chain) has only one observation. Its antigen is unknown. The sample comes from a study of OX40 agonist ivuxolimab in advanced cancers. The wider study: The patients' treatment was ivuxolimab, an agonistic anti-OX40 (CD134) antibody.

Libraries were prepared by immunoSEQ multiplex PCR; TCRdb keeps only in-frame clonotypes and omits some of them. The sample holds around 68,000 clones, more than 75% seen once. Study-wide results and limits: Normalized expansion of T-cell clones was also low for some nonresponders. In general, CD8+ T cells held more expanded clones than CD4+ did, on average.

This CDR3 is built from 11 residues. Germline assignment: CDR1 SGHAT and CDR2 FQNNGV. Trimming shortened V by 2 bases and J by 6 bases, and 3 bases separated the two germline ends. The sequencing used CD4+ or CD8+ T cells sorted from blood, collected in a trial of the OX40 agonist ivuxolimab. The chain has TRBV11-2 and TRBJ2-3; D uncertain. This receptor was taken from an adult with an advanced solid tumor such as melanoma, head and neck, liver or kidney cancer. CDR3: CASSLTDTQYF. The CDR3, as DNA: TGTGCCAGCAGCTTAACCGATACGCAGTATTTT. Filled out from reference TRBV11-2 and TRBJ2-3, the complete variable domain reads EAGVAQSPRYKIIEKRQSVAFWCNPISGHATLYWYQQILGQGPKLLIQFQNNGVVDDSQLPKDRFSAERLKGVDSTLKIQPAKLEDSAVYLCASSLTDTQYFGPGTRLTVL.